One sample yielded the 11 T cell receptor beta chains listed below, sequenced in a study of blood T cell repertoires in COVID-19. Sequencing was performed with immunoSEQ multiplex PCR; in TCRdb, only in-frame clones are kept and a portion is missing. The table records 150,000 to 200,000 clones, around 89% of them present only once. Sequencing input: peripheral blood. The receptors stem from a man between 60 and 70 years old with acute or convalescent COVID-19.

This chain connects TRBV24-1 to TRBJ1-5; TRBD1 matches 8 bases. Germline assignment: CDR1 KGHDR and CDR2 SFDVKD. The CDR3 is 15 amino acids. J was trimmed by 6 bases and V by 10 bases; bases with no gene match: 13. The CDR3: CATMDRAVGVQPQHF. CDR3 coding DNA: TGTGCCACTATGGACAGGGCCGTGGGAGTTCAGCCCCAGCATTTT.

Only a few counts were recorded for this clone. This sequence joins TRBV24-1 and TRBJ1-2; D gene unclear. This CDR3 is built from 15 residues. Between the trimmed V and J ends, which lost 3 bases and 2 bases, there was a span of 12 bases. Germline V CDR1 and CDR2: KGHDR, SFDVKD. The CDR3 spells CATSDPLRGNYGYTF. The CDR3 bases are TGTGCCACCAGTGATCCCTTAAGAGGGAACTATGGCTACACCTTC.

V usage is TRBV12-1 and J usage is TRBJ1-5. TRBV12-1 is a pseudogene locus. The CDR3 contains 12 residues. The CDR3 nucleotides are TGTGCCCCGAGCCGGGTCAATCAGCCCCAGCATTTT. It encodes CAPSRVNQPQHF.

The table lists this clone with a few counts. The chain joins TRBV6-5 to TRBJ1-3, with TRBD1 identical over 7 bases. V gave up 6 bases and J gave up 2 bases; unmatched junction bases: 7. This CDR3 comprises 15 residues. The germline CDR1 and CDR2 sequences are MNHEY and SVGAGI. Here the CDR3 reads CASSRTGVTGNTIYF. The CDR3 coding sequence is TGTGCCAGCAGCCGAACAGGGGTAACTGGAAACACCATATATTTT.

The CDR3 DNA follows: TGTGCCAGCAGCTTGAAGGTGACAGGGGGCCGGGATACGCAGTATTTT. This encodes CASSLKVTGGRDTQYF. The chain combines TRBV5-6 with TRBJ2-3, with 10 bases aligning to TRBD1. Trimming cost V 1 base and J 6 bases; bases outside gene matches: 8. CDR3 length: 16 residues. CDR1 SGHDT and CDR2 YYEEEE come from the germline V gene.

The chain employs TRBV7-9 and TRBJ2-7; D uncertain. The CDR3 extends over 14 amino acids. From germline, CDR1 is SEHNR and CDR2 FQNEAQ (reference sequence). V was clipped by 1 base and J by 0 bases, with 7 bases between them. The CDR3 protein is CASSLGGGSYEQYF. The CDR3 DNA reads TGTGCCAGCAGCTTAGGTGGCGGCTCCTACGAGCAGTACTTC.

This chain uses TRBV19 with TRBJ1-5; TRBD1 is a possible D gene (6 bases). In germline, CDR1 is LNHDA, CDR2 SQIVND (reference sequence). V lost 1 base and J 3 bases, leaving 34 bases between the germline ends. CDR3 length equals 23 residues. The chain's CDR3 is CASSIVSNVNWGRRYKLNQPQHF. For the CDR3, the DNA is TGTGCCAGTAGTATAGTTTCTAATGTAAACTGGGGGCGGAGATACAAACTCAATCAGCCCCAGCATTTT.

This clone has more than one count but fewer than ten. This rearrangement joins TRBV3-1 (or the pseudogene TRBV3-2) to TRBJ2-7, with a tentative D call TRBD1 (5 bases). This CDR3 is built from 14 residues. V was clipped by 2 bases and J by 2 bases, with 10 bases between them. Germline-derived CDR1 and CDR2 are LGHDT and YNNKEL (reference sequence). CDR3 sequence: CASSQRSGTYEQYF. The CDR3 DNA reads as TGTGCCAGCAGCCAACGATCAGGGACCTACGAGCAGTACTTC.

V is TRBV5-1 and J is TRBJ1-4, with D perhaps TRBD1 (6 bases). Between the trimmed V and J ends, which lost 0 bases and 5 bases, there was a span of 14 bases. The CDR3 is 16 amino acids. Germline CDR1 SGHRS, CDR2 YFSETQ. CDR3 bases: TGCGCCAGCAGCTTGGGACCGACAGGAGGCAATGAAAAACTGTTTTTT. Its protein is CASSLGPTGGNEKLFF.

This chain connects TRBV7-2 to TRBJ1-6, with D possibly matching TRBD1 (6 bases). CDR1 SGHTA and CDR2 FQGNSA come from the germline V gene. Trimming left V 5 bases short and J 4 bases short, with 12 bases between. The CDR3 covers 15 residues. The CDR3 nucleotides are TGTGCCAGCAGCGTACAGGGCGGGTATAATTCACCCCTCCACTTT. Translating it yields CASSVQGGYNSPLHF.

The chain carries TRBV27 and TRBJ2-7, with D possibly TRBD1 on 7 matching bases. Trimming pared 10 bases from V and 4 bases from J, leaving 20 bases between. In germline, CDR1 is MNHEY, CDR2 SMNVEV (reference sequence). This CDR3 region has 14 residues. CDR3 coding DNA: TGTGCCACCCGACAGGGAGGAGGGAGATACGAGCAGTACTTC. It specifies CATRQGGGRYEQYF.